Below are 12 T cell receptor beta chains sequenced from a single sample in a study of chemoradiotherapy in HPV16-positive cancers. This table comes from immunoSEQ multiplex PCR, and its TCRdb copy is limited to in-frame clones, with some not included. The data contain about 8,600 clones, approximately 71% of them singletons. Sampling was carried out from a patient who underwent chemoradiotherapy. These receptors originate from a human donor with HPV-associated anogenital cancer.

The chain uses TRBV7-2 and TRBJ2-7; D may be TRBD1 (5 bases). CDR1 and CDR2 from the germline V gene are SGHTA and FQGNSA. The CDR3 is 15 residues long. Deletions cut 6 bases from V and 6 bases from J, with 21 bases between. The CDR3 DNA reads TGTGCCAGCAGTCGTAGGGGCGCTGGTCTCGGCGAGCAGTACTTC. It specifies CASSRRGAGLGEQYF.

This clone was counted only a few times. The chain joins TRBV5-4 to TRBJ1-1, with 7 bases lining up with TRBD1. The germline gives CDR1 SGHNT, CDR2 YYREEE (reference sequence). After removal of 4 bases from V and 0 bases from J, the junction contained 6 bases not matched to a gene. This CDR3 is 15 amino acids long. CDR3 amino acids: CASSAAGGMNTEAFF. The DNA of the CDR3 is TGTGCCAGCAGCGCCGCAGGGGGGATGAACACTGAAGCTTTCTTT.

The chain recombines TRBV19 with TRBJ2-7, with 10 bases matching TRBD2. V trimming: 5 bases; J trimming: 4 bases; junction bases outside the gene matches: 5. The length of the CDR3 is 14 residues. Per germline, CDR1 LNHDA and CDR2 SQIVND (reference sequence). The CDR3 nucleotides are TGTGCCAGTAGTGCCGGGACTAGCGAGTACGAGCAGTACTTC. Protein sequence: CASSAGTSEYEQYF.

This chain joins TRBV5-1 and TRBJ2-3; 8 bases are shared with TRBD1. Germline V CDR1 and CDR2: SGHRS, YFSETQ. This CDR3 comprises 17 residues. The ends lost 0 bases at V and 5 bases at J; junction bases unmatched: 11. The CDR3 reads CASSLAGQARYGDTQYF. DNA for the CDR3: TGCGCCAGCAGCTTGGCGGGACAGGCCCGTTATGGAGATACGCAGTATTTT.

This chain joins TRBV30 and TRBJ1-1; 7 bases are a match to TRBD1. The CDR3 is 14 amino acids. With V trimmed by 3 bases and J by 1 base, 5 bases remained unmatched. Germline V lookup: CDR1 GTSNPN, CDR2 SVGIG (reference sequence). This CDR3 reads CAWRPRQGNTEAFF. In DNA form, the CDR3 reads TGTGCCTGGAGACCTAGACAGGGGAACACTGAAGCTTTCTTT.

The chain combines TRBV12-5 with TRBJ1-2; D not resolved. CDR1 and CDR2 (germline): LGHNT, FRNRAP. Trimming took off 6 bases at V and 5 bases at J, with 10 bases between the two ends. The CDR3 is made up of 12 amino acids. CDR3 nucleotides: TGTGCTAGTGGGACGGGCCCTTATGGCTACACCTTC. Protein sequence: CASGTGPYGYTF.

The CDR3 region is CASSFPTSGGLEETQYF. The CDR3 nucleotides read TGTGCCAGCAGTTTCCCGACTAGCGGGGGATTGGAAGAGACCCAGTACTTC. The chain employs TRBV28 and TRBJ2-5, with 12 nucleotides matching TRBD2. The trim removed 3 bases at V and 3 bases at J, leaving 8 bases unmatched. The CDR3 covers 17 residues. Germline V gene sequence: CDR1 MDHEN, CDR2 SYDVKM.

The chain uses TRBV5-6 and TRBJ2-3; 9 bases align to TRBD2. Germline trimming cut 0 bases from V and 5 bases from J; bases unmatched to any gene: 10. CDR3 length equals 17 residues. CDR1 SGHDT and CDR2 YYEEEE come from the germline V gene. CDR3 in amino acids: CASSLGAGGFFIDTQYF. The CDR3 DNA is TGTGCCAGCAGCTTGGGAGCGGGGGGATTTTTTATAGATACGCAGTATTTT.

The V call is TRBV28, the J call TRBJ2-3; 8 nucleotides line up with TRBD1. V shed 3 bases, J shed 2 bases, and the junction held 7 bases outside the gene matches. The CDR3 runs 16 residues. From germline, CDR1 is MDHEN and CDR2 SYDVKM. The CDR3 loop is CASSFGQGGPTDTQYF. The CDR3 DNA reads TGTGCCAGCAGTTTCGGACAGGGCGGCCCCACAGATACGCAGTATTTT.

The chain uses TRBV4-3 and TRBJ2-7; D is unclear. Germline V gene data show CDR1 as LGHNA and CDR2 as YSLEER. V dropped 0 bases and J dropped 7 bases, with 13 bases sitting between them. This CDR3 has 14 residues. CDR3 loop: CASSQDRAASEQYF. CDR3 in DNA: TGCGCCAGCAGCCAAGATCGGGCGGCCTCGGAGCAGTACTTC.

This clone has only a few counts. The rearrangement joins TRBV11-2 to TRBJ2-3; no clear D gene. Trimming removed 8 bases at V and 1 base at J, with 4 bases between. The CDR3 spans 11 residues. In germline, CDR1 is SGHAT, CDR2 FQNNGV. DNA of the CDR3: TGTGCCAGCGCTCGCACAGATACGCAGTATTTT. Residues: CASARTDTQYF.

This clone has only one observation. The chain combines TRBV19 with TRBJ2-7; possibly TRBD1 or TRBD2 for D (5 bases each). The CDR3 extends over 15 amino acids. Germline lookup yields CDR1 LNHDA and CDR2 SQIVND (reference sequence). V was clipped by 3 bases and J by 6 bases, with 18 bases between them. The CDR3 DNA reads TGTGCCAGTAGTATCGACGGGACCGGTATTTCCGAGCAGTACTTC. Its protein product is CASSIDGTGISEQYF. Using reference TRBV19 and TRBJ2-7 for the parts outside the CDR3, the full variable domain is DGGITQSPKYLFRKEGQNVTLSCEQNLNHDAMYWYRQDPGQGLRLIYYSQIVNDFQKGDIAEGYSVSREKKESFPLTVTSAQKNPTAFYLCASSIDGTGISEQYFGPGTRLTVT.